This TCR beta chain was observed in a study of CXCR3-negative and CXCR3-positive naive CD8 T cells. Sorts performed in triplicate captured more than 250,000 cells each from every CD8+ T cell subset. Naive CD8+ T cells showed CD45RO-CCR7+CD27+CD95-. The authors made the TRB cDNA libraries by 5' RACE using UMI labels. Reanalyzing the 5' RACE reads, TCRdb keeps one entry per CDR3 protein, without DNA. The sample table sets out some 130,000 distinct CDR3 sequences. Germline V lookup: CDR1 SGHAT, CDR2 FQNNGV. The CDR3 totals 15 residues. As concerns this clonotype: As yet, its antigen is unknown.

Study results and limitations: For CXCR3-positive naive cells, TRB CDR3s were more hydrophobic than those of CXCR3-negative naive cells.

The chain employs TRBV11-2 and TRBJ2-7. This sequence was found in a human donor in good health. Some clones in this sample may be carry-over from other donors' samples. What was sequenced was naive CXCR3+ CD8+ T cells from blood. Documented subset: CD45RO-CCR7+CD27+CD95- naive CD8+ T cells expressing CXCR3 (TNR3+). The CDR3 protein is CASSWSQQSSYEQYF.